A single TCR beta chain is shown here with its context. What antigen it recognizes has not been identified. The input lacks base qualities; no much larger clone sits a single base away. These data belong to a study of control samples from healthy donors and cancer patients (dated by TCRdb to the early 2020s). Library preparation was by the immunoSEQ multiplex PCR assay. TCRdb obtained this table from immuneACCESS and retained in-frame rearrangements with V and J assigned. These tables miss some clones; where compared with another copy, unresolved V genes account for less than half of the shortfall, and the remainder is unexplained. The sample table records 140,000 to 150,000 clones; 89% of these occur just once. The ten largest make up more than 4% of the sample. Per the germline V gene, MNHEY is the CDR1 and SVGEGT is the CDR2. The CDR3 goes from the cysteine to the phenylalanine over 11 residues. Just the 33-base CDR3 DNA is kept, in frame starting at base 1. V is shortened by 0 bases, J by 8 bases, and the region joining them spans 4 bases.

The clonotype originates from a man aged 25 to 40 in good health. The rearrangement joined TRBV6-2 or TRBV6-3 to TRBJ1-2; confidence is insufficient to name the D gene. Sequencing was performed on blood. At the DNA level, the sequence is TGTGCCAGCAGTTACTCGTCCGGCTACACCTTC. Its coded protein is CASSYSSGYTF.